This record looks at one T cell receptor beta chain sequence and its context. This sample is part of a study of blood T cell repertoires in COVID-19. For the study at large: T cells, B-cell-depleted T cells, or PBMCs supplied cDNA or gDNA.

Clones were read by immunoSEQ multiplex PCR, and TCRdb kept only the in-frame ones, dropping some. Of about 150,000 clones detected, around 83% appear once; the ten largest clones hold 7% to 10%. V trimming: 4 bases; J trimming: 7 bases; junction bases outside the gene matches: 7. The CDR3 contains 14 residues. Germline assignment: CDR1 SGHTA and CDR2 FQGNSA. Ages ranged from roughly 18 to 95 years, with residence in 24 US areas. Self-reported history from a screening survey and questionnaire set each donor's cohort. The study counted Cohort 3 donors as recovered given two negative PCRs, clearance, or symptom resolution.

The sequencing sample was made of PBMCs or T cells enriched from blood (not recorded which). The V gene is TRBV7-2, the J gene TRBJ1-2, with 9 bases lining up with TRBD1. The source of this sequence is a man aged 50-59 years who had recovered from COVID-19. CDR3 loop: CASSSSQGAGGYTF. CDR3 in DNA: TGTGCCAGCAGCTCCTCACAGGGGGCGGGTGGCTACACCTTC.